The 20 T cell receptor beta chains presented below share a single source sample, sequenced in a study of blood T cells in healthy people across ages. Then a second PCR, running roughly 7 to 11 cycles, was carried out with a sample-barcoded 5' primer and a J-beta primer mix. TCRdb itself ran the 5' RACE reads through MiXCR, one entry per CDR3 protein. Of under 2,000,000 distinct CDR3 sequences in the sample, less than 50% were seen once. Sequenced: blood. Receptor source: a woman aged 40-49 years in good health.

The V gene is TRBV6-2 or TRBV6-3, the J gene TRBJ2-3; 7 bases fit TRBD1. CDR1 MNHEY and CDR2 SVGEGT come from the germline V gene. CDR3 size: 16 residues. J gave up 2 bases and V 6 bases, and 11 bases lay outside the gene matches. The CDR3 protein is CASSPRDRRTTDTQYF. For the CDR3, the DNA is TGTGCCAGCAGCCCTAGGGACAGAAGAACCACAGATACGCAGTATTTT.

The V call is TRBV24-1, the J call TRBJ2-5; a possible D gene is TRBD2 (6 bases). V dropped 3 bases and J dropped 5 bases, with 12 bases sitting between them. From germline, CDR1 is KGHDR and CDR2 SFDVKD. This CDR3 comprises 14 residues. The CDR3 DNA sequence: TGTGCCACCAGTGATGGGCCTAGCGTGGAGACCCAGTACTTC. Translation: CATSDGPSVETQYF.

The chain combines TRBV28 with TRBJ1-5; D is perhaps TRBD1 (5 bases). The length of the CDR3 is 15 residues. Germline values: CDR1 MDHEN, CDR2 SYDVKM. Trimming removed 7 bases at V and 6 bases at J, with 19 bases between. The CDR3 protein is CASIPLGAVGQPQHF. The CDR3 DNA sequence: TGTGCCAGCATCCCCCTCGGGGCGGTAGGTCAGCCCCAGCATTTT. The whole variable domain, remainder taken from reference TRBV28 and TRBJ1-5, is DVKVTQSSRYLVKRTGEKVFLECVQDMDHENMFWYRQDPGLGLRLIYFSYDVKMKEKGDIPEGYSVSREKKERFSLILESASTNQTSMYLCASIPLGAVGQPQHFGDGTRLSIL.

The rearrangement joins TRBV20-1 to TRBJ1-2, with D unresolved. Deletions cut 2 bases from V and 8 bases from J, with 18 bases between. The germline V gene has CDR1 DFQATT and CDR2 SNEGSKA (reference sequence). This CDR3 contains 14 residues. CDR3 sequence reads: CSARLGFGYKGYTF. CDR3 DNA: TGCAGTGCTAGATTGGGGTTCGGCTATAAGGGCTACACCTTC.

This clonotype occurred a few times. This chain uses TRBV20-1 with TRBJ2-1; 11 bases are a match to TRBD2. CDR3 length: 14 amino acids. V trimming: 2 bases; J trimming: 8 bases; junction bases outside the gene matches: 5. Germline CDR1 reads DFQATT; CDR2 reads SNEGSKA (reference sequence). The CDR3 spells CSARLAGGRDEQFF. CDR3 sequence (DNA): TGCAGTGCTAGACTAGCGGGGGGCAGGGATGAGCAGTTCTTC.

This clonotype turned up a few times. V and J are TRBV9 and TRBJ2-7; 9 bases line up with TRBD2. Trimming cost V 3 bases and J 1 base; bases outside gene matches: 5. CDR3 length: 15 amino acids. The germline CDR1 and CDR2 sequences are SGDLS and YYNGEE. The DNA for the CDR3 is TGTGCCAGCAGCGGAGACGGACTAGCGTCCTACGAGCAGTACTTC. Translated: CASSGDGLASYEQYF.

The chain uses TRBV5-4 and TRBJ2-1; D is unclear. Trimming left V 4 bases short and J 7 bases short, with 15 bases between. This CDR3 spans 14 amino acids. Germline V gene sequence: CDR1 SGHNT, CDR2 YYREEE (reference sequence). CDR3 residues: CASSVEPDENEQFF. CDR3 nucleotide sequence: TGTGCCAGCAGCGTGGAACCGGATGAAAATGAGCAGTTCTTC.

The J gene is TRBJ2-5, the V gene TRBV7-9; a possible D gene is TRBD2 (6 bases). Gene TRBJ2-7 matches the end of the DNA better, so the J call may be wrong. This CDR3 region has 13 residues. CDR1 SEHNR and CDR2 FQNEAQ come from the germline V gene (reference sequence). Here the CDR3 reads CASSAIGGNEQYF. The CDR3 DNA follows: TGTGCCAGCAGCGCCATCGGGGGAAACGAGCAGTACTTC.

V usage is TRBV24-1 and J usage is TRBJ2-3; 8 positions match TRBD1. Trimming removed 8 bases from V and 2 bases from J; junction bases left unmatched: 5. The CDR3 covers 14 residues. Germline CDR1 reads KGHDR; CDR2 reads SFDVKD. This chain's CDR3 is CATNQGAPTDTQYF. The CDR3 nucleotides are TGTGCCACCAACCAGGGGGCGCCCACAGATACGCAGTATTTT.

The table lists this clonotype with a few counts. This chain uses TRBV7-2 with TRBJ2-7; 12 nucleotides match TRBD1. Germline CDR1 reads SGHTA; CDR2 reads FQGNSA. CDR3 size: 15 residues. V lost 5 bases and J lost 4; bases outside the gene matches: 6. CDR3 sequence: CASSQGTGGAYEQYF. The DNA for the CDR3 is TGTGCCAGCAGCCAAGGGACAGGGGGCGCATACGAGCAGTACTTC.

This clonotype was seen only a few times. This sequence joins TRBV7-2 and TRBJ2-7; D is uncertain. Near its end, the DNA agrees better with TRBJ2-1, so the J call may be wrong. Germline V CDR1 and CDR2: SGHTA, FQGNSA. CDR3 length: 14 amino acids. CDR3 sequence: CASSLGRRMGEQFF. CDR3 nucleotides: TGTGCCAGCAGCTTAGGCCGCAGGATGGGGGAGCAGTTCTTC.

The chain has TRBV18 and TRBJ2-6, with D perhaps given as TRBD1 or TRBD2 (6 bases each). Germline CDR1 is KGHSH and CDR2 is LQKENI. This CDR3 spans 19 amino acids. Trimming took 2 bases from V and 2 from J, leaving 19 bases between them. The CDR3 DNA reads TGTGCCAGCTCACCAAAGCGCGGGACACCCGTCACTGGGGCCAACGTCCTGACTTTC. Its protein product is CASSPKRGTPVTGANVLTF.

This clonotype was seen at least ten times. The chain links TRBV29-1 to TRBJ2-6, with 10 bases aligning to TRBD1. From germline, CDR1 is SQVTM and CDR2 ANQGSEA. V lost 6 bases and J lost 2; bases outside the gene matches: 4. This CDR3 is 15 amino acids long. CDR3 coding DNA: TGCAGCGTGAGGGACAGGGGAACTGGGGCCAACGTCCTGACTTTC. Translated: CSVRDRGTGANVLTF.

CDR3: CASRRGGLYRTDTQYF. The CDR3 bases are TGCGCCAGCAGGAGAGGGGGACTCTACCGCACAGATACGCAGTATTTT. V and J are TRBV5-1 and TRBJ2-3; D may match TRBD1 or TRBD2 (6 bases each). Germline assignment: CDR1 SGHRS and CDR2 YFSETQ. Trimming took off 5 bases at V and 1 base at J, with 17 bases between the two ends. The CDR3 length is 16 residues.

The chain recombines TRBV3-1 with TRBJ2-4; 9 bases line up with TRBD1. The J call may be incorrect, as the DNA end agrees better with TRBJ2-7. From germline, CDR1 is LGHDT and CDR2 YNNKEL (reference sequence). This CDR3 comprises 17 residues. The CDR3 here is CASSQALLRDREVEQYF. The CDR3 region has the DNA TGTGCCAGCAGCCAAGCTCTGCTCCGGGACAGGGAAGTCGAGCAGTACTTC.

Comments on this clonotype: One junction end does not reproduce the germline sequence, and a read error may be involved. The chain uses TRBV18 and TRBJ2-5; TRBD1 agrees at 7 bases. The germline CDR1 and CDR2 sequences are KGHSH and LQKENI. This CDR3 is 13 amino acids long. CDR3 DNA: TGTGCCTGCTCACACCAGGGGGAGGAGACCCAGTACTTC. This encodes CACSHQGEETQYF.

This clonotype was found a few times. The chain uses TRBV6-5 and TRBJ1-2; 8 bases align to TRBD1. This CDR3 comprises 14 residues. With 7 bases clipped from V and 7 bases from J, the junction kept 11 bases outside the gene matches. Germline V gene data show CDR1 as MNHEY and CDR2 as SVGAGI. CDR3 bases: TGTGCCAGCACCCCCGGACAGGGAGAAAGTGGCTACACCTTC. Its translation is CASTPGQGESGYTF.

This clonotype occurred a few times. V usage is TRBV29-1 and J usage is TRBJ2-5; D call uncertain. CDR3 length: 10 residues. V lost 3 bases and J lost 7, with 6 bases in between. Germline assignment: CDR1 SQVTM and CDR2 ANQGSEA. CDR3 amino acids: CSVDRVTQYF. CDR3 in DNA: TGCAGCGTTGATCGTGTGACCCAGTACTTC.

The chain employs TRBV20-1 and TRBJ2-6; D might be TRBD1 or TRBD2, each matching 6 bases. The length of the CDR3 is 16 residues. Germline V gene sequence: CDR1 DFQATT, CDR2 SNEGSKA (reference sequence). The ends were cut back, 0 bases at V and 2 bases at J, with 11 bases in the middle. The CDR3 nucleotides read TGCAGTGCTAGAGATTTAAGGGGGGCTGGGGCCAACGTCCTGACTTTC. Encoded protein: CSARDLRGAGANVLTF.

This clonotype appeared many times. The chain joins TRBV4-3 to TRBJ2-7; D is unresolved. The CDR3 loop spans 15 amino acids. The V gene's germline CDR1 is LGHNA and CDR2 YSLEER. V lost 0 bases and J lost 4, with 13 bases in between. The CDR3 region is CASSQDPGPTYEQYF. The CDR3 region has the DNA TGCGCCAGCAGCCAAGACCCCGGTCCTACATACGAGCAGTACTTC.